The 30 T cell receptor beta chains in this list originate from one sample, sequenced in a study of OX40 agonist ivuxolimab in advanced cancers. The protocol was immunoSEQ multiplex PCR, while the TCRdb copy is restricted to in-frame clones and leaves out a portion. The sample shows under 100,000 clones, 89% of them seen only once. Specimen: CD4+ or CD8+ T cells sorted from blood, collected in a trial of the OX40 agonist ivuxolimab. The receptors originated from an adult with an advanced solid tumor such as melanoma, head and neck, liver or kidney cancer.

V usage is TRBV19 and J usage is TRBJ2-3; 12 nucleotides match TRBD2. Per germline, CDR1 LNHDA and CDR2 SQIVND (reference sequence). The CDR3 is made up of 17 amino acids. J gave up 2 bases and V 0 bases, and 3 bases lay outside the gene matches. The CDR3 spells CASSIETSGSFTDTQYF. In DNA, the CDR3 is TGTGCCAGTAGTATAGAGACTAGCGGGAGTTTCACAGATACGCAGTATTTT. Together with reference TRBV19 and TRBJ2-3, the CDR3 gives the full variable domain: DGGITQSPKYLFRKEGQNVTLSCEQNLNHDAMYWYRQDPGQGLRLIYYSQIVNDFQKGDIAEGYSVSREKKESFPLTVTSAQKNPTAFYLCASSIETSGSFTDTQYFGPGTRLTVL.

This rearrangement joins TRBV11-2 to TRBJ2-2, with 10 bases aligning to TRBD2. V dropped 1 base and J dropped 1; count of bases not matched to a gene: 0. The CDR3 totals 16 residues. In germline, CDR1 is SGHAT, CDR2 FQNNGV. CDR3 amino acids: CASSLASGGNTGELFF. DNA of the CDR3: TGTGCCAGCAGCTTAGCTAGCGGGGGGAACACCGGGGAGCTGTTTTTT.

The chain joins TRBV4-3 to TRBJ2-1; 9 bases agree with TRBD2. Germline assignment: CDR1 LGHNA and CDR2 YSLEER. The CDR3 is made up of 17 amino acids. With V trimmed by 4 bases and J by 7 bases, 14 bases remained unmatched. CDR3 sequence (DNA): TGCGCCAGCAGCCCCCGGTGGGAAACTAGCGGGCCGAATGAGCAGTTCTTC. It codes for CASSPRWETSGPNEQFF.

This rearrangement joins TRBV28 to TRBJ2-7; 7 bases agree with TRBD1. The J segment lost 5 bases and the V segment lost 6 bases, leaving 4 bases of the junction unmatched. Germline values: CDR1 MDHEN, CDR2 SYDVKM. The CDR3 length is 12 residues. The CDR3 spells CASSQQGDEQYF. The DNA for the CDR3 is TGTGCCAGCAGCCAGCAGGGGGACGAGCAGTACTTC.

The chain links TRBV19 to TRBJ1-3; possible D gene TRBD1, 6 bases. This CDR3 contains 14 residues. V shed 6 bases and J shed 0 bases, with 9 bases lying between them. CDR1 is LNHDA, CDR2 SQIVND, per germline (reference sequence). CDR3 amino acids: CASRDRLSGNTIYF. CDR3 nucleotide sequence: TGTGCCAGTAGAGACAGGCTCTCTGGAAACACCATATATTTT.

This clone was seen once. V is TRBV25-1 and J is TRBJ1-2; 12 bases map to TRBD1. Germline CDR1 MGHDK, CDR2 SYGVNS. Trimming took 6 bases from V and 8 from J; bases not matched to a gene: 19. The CDR3 extends over 18 amino acids. CDR3 DNA: TGTGCCAGCAGCCCGGGGATAGGCCGGGACAGGGGGCCCGGAGGCTACACCTTC. This sequence encodes CASSPGIGRDRGPGGYTF.

This chain joins TRBV30 and TRBJ1-5; D is uncertain. The germline CDR1 and CDR2 sequences are GTSNPN and SVGIG (reference sequence). V was clipped by 2 bases and J by 5 bases, with 13 bases between them. This CDR3 comprises 14 residues. The CDR3 protein is CAWSNGVRDQPQHF. DNA of the CDR3: TGTGCCTGGAGTAACGGGGTTAGGGATCAGCCCCAGCATTTT.

This chain connects TRBV7-2 to TRBJ1-2; the D gene is possibly TRBD1 (6 bases). V gave up 2 bases and J gave up 3 bases, with 10 bases separating them. This CDR3 has 14 residues. The germline V gene has CDR1 SGHTA and CDR2 FQGNSA. The DNA for the CDR3 is TGTGCCAGCAGCTTAAACAGGGAGGACTATGGCTACACCTTC. This encodes CASSLNREDYGYTF. The entire variable domain, with the rest obtained from reference TRBV7-2 and TRBJ1-2, is as follows: GAGVSQSPSNKVTEKGKDVELRCDPISGHTALYWYRQSLGQGLEFLIYFQGNSAPDKSGLPSDRFSAERTGGSVSTLTIQRTQQEDSAVYLCASSLNREDYGYTFGSGTRLTVV.

CDR3 in amino acids: CASSLAGRYGANVLTF. The DNA of the CDR3 is TGTGCCAGCAGCTTAGCGGGAAGGTATGGGGCCAACGTCCTGACTTTC. This chain uses TRBV28 with TRBJ2-6; TRBD2 matches at 8 bases. V lost 6 bases and J lost 3; bases outside the gene matches: 7. CDR1 and CDR2 from the germline V gene are MDHEN and SYDVKM. The CDR3 consists of 16 residues.

The gene calls are TRBV30 and TRBJ1-3; D is undetermined. The CDR3 is made up of 13 amino acids. Per the germline V gene, CDR1 is GTSNPN and CDR2 is SVGIG (reference sequence). Trimming shortened V by 5 bases and J by 4 bases, and 12 bases separated the two germline ends. The CDR3 nucleotides are TGTGCCTGGTGGACCCTCCGAGGAAACACCATATATTTT. Protein: CAWWTLRGNTIYF. Drawing the rest from reference TRBV30 and TRBJ1-3, the complete variable domain is SQTIHQWPATLVQPVGSPLSLECTVEGTSNPNLYWYRQAAGRGLQLLFYSVGIGQISSEVPQNLSASRPQDRQFILSSKKLLLSDSGFYLCAWWTLRGNTIYFGEGSWLTVV.

The chain uses TRBV18 and TRBJ2-1; TRBD2 matches at 8 bases. Germline V gives CDR1 KGHSH, CDR2 LQKENI. This CDR3 is built from 16 residues. Trimming cost V 0 bases and J 4 bases; bases outside gene matches: 5. This chain's CDR3 is CASSPPTGRAYNEQFF. The DNA for the CDR3 is TGTGCCAGCTCACCACCCACCGGGAGGGCATACAATGAGCAGTTCTTC.

The chain recombines TRBV5-6 with TRBJ2-5; 10 bases fit TRBD2. Germline CDR1 and CDR2: SGHDT and YYEEEE. This CDR3 spans 16 amino acids. The J segment lost 5 bases and the V segment lost 5 bases, leaving 12 bases of the junction unmatched. The CDR3 nucleotides are TGTGCCAGCAGGGAGAGCGGGAGGGCTTTGGAGGAGACCCAGTACTTC. Protein product: CASRESGRALEETQYF. The full variable domain, rest sourced from reference TRBV5-6 and TRBJ2-5, is DAGVTQSPTHLIKTRGQQVTLRCSPKSGHDTVSWYQQALGQGPQFIFQYYEEEERQRGNFPDRFSGHQFPNYSSELNVNALLLGDSALYLCASRESGRALEETQYFGPGTRLLVL.

In this sample, this clone turned up once. This chain connects TRBV7-2 to TRBJ1-1; D is unresolved. Trimming cost V 4 bases and J 5 bases, with 14 bases left between them. This CDR3 is 14 amino acids long. Germline V gives CDR1 SGHTA, CDR2 FQGNSA. This CDR3 is CASSSFLGRTEAFF. CDR3 in DNA: TGTGCCAGCAGCTCTTTTTTAGGTCGGACTGAAGCTTTCTTT. The full variable domain, with the rest looked up from reference TRBV7-2 and TRBJ1-1, is GAGVSQSPSNKVTEKGKDVELRCDPISGHTALYWYRQSLGQGLEFLIYFQGNSAPDKSGLPSDRFSAERTGGSVSTLTIQRTQQEDSAVYLCASSSFLGRTEAFFGQGTRLTVV.

V usage is TRBV15 and J usage is TRBJ2-5; 7 nucleotides line up with TRBD2. CDR1 is LNHNV, CDR2 YYDKDF, per germline (reference sequence). CDR3 size: 15 residues. Trimming cost V 0 bases and J 4 bases; bases outside gene matches: 5. The CDR3: CATSRDLVAGETQYF. The CDR3 nucleotides are TGTGCCACCAGCAGAGATCTTGTAGCGGGAGAGACCCAGTACTTC.

This chain joins TRBV19 and TRBJ2-7, with 8 bases identical to TRBD1. The J segment lost 3 bases and the V segment lost 4 bases, leaving 5 bases of the junction unmatched. CDR1 and CDR2 (germline): LNHDA, SQIVND (reference sequence). The CDR3 loop spans 14 amino acids. In DNA form, the CDR3 reads TGTGCCAGTAGTACAACGGACAGGGACTACGAGCAGTACTTC. Protein product: CASSTTDRDYEQYF. The full variable domain, its missing parts supplied by reference TRBV19 and TRBJ2-7, is DGGITQSPKYLFRKEGQNVTLSCEQNLNHDAMYWYRQDPGQGLRLIYYSQIVNDFQKGDIAEGYSVSREKKESFPLTVTSAQKNPTAFYLCASSTTDRDYEQYFGPGTRLTVT.

Only one count was recorded for this clone. This chain links TRBV6-6 with TRBJ1-1; D not resolved. The CDR3 covers 16 residues. The V gene's germline CDR1 is MNHNY and CDR2 SVGAGI (reference sequence). V was cut by 5 bases and J by 2 bases, with 18 bases left in between. CDR3: CASSPVGLRSNTEAFF. For the CDR3, the DNA is TGTGCCAGCAGTCCCGTGGGCCTAAGGTCAAACACTGAAGCTTTCTTT.

The rearrangement joins TRBV7-2 to TRBJ2-7, with 11 positions matching TRBD2. Trimming took 3 bases from V and 4 from J; bases not matched to a gene: 2. The CDR3 has 14 amino acids. Germline-derived CDR1 and CDR2 are SGHTA and FQGNSA. The CDR3 sequence: CASSFGTSGYEQYF. CDR3 coding DNA: TGTGCCAGCAGCTTCGGGACTAGCGGTTACGAGCAGTACTTC.

This chain joins TRBV6-5 and TRBJ1-2, with no clear D. Germline CDR1 and CDR2: MNHEY and SVGAGI. The CDR3 consists of 16 residues. V was clipped by 0 bases and J by 3 bases, with 14 bases between them. The CDR3 here is CASSYSRTGTYYGYTF. The CDR3 nucleotides read TGTGCCAGCAGTTACTCCCGGACTGGAACTTACTATGGCTACACCTTC.

V and J are TRBV15 and TRBJ2-5, with D possibly TRBD1 on 6 matching bases. Germline V CDR1 and CDR2: LNHNV, YYDKDF (reference sequence). V was pared by 3 bases and J by 5 bases, with 10 bases between. CDR3 length: 13 amino acids. CDR3 bases: TGTGCCACCAGCAGCGGGACACTCGAGACCCAGTACTTC. It translates to CATSSGTLETQYF.

In regard to this clone: The sample holds other DNA sequences that translate to the same CDR3. This chain uses TRBV6-5 with TRBJ1-4; 10 bases agree with TRBD1. With 5 bases clipped from V and 8 bases from J, the junction kept 5 bases outside the gene matches. This CDR3 has 14 amino acids. Germline V gene sequence: CDR1 MNHEY, CDR2 SVGAGI. This CDR3 reads CASSRGTGVEKLFF. The CDR3 DNA follows: TGTGCCAGCAGTCGCGGGACAGGGGTCGAAAAACTGTTTTTT.

The chain is built from TRBV19 and TRBJ1-2; D unresolved. The V gene lost 4 bases and the J gene lost 2 bases, with 11 bases spanning the gap. The CDR3 consists of 14 residues. The germline V gene has CDR1 LNHDA and CDR2 SQIVND (reference sequence). DNA for the CDR3: TGTGCCAGTAGTACCCTGGACGTCAACTATGGCTACACCTTC. Its translation is CASSTLDVNYGYTF.

The V gene is TRBV30, the J gene TRBJ1-1, with TRBD1 as a possible D gene (5 bases). V was shortened by 2 bases and J by 0 bases, with 13 bases between the two germline ends. CDR1 and CDR2 from the germline V gene are GTSNPN and SVGIG (reference sequence). The CDR3 sequence is 15 residues long. CDR3 residues: CAWSIAGTLNTEAFF. CDR3 nucleotide sequence: TGTGCCTGGAGTATCGCCGGGACGTTGAACACTGAAGCTTTCTTT.

This rearrangement joins TRBV7-9 to TRBJ2-1, with no clear D. CDR1 is SEHNR and CDR2 is FQNEAQ in the germline V gene (reference sequence). The CDR3 covers 12 residues. With 6 bases removed from V and 5 bases from J, the gap between germline ends came to 8 bases. CDR3 nucleotide sequence: TGTGCCAGCAGGCCTATTGACAATGAGCAGTTCTTC. This encodes CASRPIDNEQFF.

V gene TRBV11-2 combines with J gene TRBJ1-5, with unresolved D. The CDR3 extends over 13 amino acids. V shed 3 bases and J shed 7 bases, with 10 bases lying between them. Germline CDR1 reads SGHAT; CDR2 reads FQNNGV. The CDR3 region has the DNA TGTGCCAGCAGCTTTGCAGTAGAACAGCCCCAGCATTTT. Protein: CASSFAVEQPQHF. Based on the CDR3 plus reference TRBV11-2 and TRBJ1-5, the full variable domain is EAGVAQSPRYKIIEKRQSVAFWCNPISGHATLYWYQQILGQGPKLLIQFQNNGVVDDSQLPKDRFSAERLKGVDSTLKIQPAKLEDSAVYLCASSFAVEQPQHFGDGTRLSIL.

In DNA, the CDR3 is TGTGCCAGCAGCTTTTCGCTGAACACTGAAGCTTTCTTT. This encodes CASSFSLNTEAFF. The rearrangement joins TRBV11-3 to TRBJ1-1; D is unclear. Germline V lookup: CDR1 SGHNT, CDR2 YENEEA. This CDR3 has 13 residues. V shed 3 bases and J shed 0 bases, with 5 bases lying between them. Filled out from reference TRBV11-3 and TRBJ1-1, the complete variable domain reads EAGVVQSPRYKIIEKKQPVAFWCNPISGHNTLYWYLQNLGQGPELLIRYENEEAVDDSQLPKDRFSAERLKGVDSTLKIQPAELGDSAVYLCASSFSLNTEAFFGQGTRLTVV.

The V and J genes are TRBV7-2 and TRBJ2-6; D gene uncertain. V dropped 1 base and J dropped 0 bases, with 4 bases sitting between them. The germline gives CDR1 SGHTA, CDR2 FQGNSA. The CDR3 consists of 15 residues. The CDR3 here is CASSLVLSGANVLTF. CDR3 nucleotide sequence: TGTGCCAGCAGCTTAGTCCTCTCTGGGGCCAACGTCCTGACTTTC.

The genes are TRBV21-1 and TRBJ2-7; the D segment call TRBD2 is taken from the table without a DNA check. TRBV21-1 is noted as a pseudogene. The CDR3 runs to 18 residues. The CDR3 protein is CASIGLAGTGSKSYEQYF. The CDR3 coding sequence is TGTGCCAGCATAGGACTAGCGGGAACGGGATCGAAATCCTACGAGCAGTACTTC.

The gene calls are TRBV28 and TRBJ1-6; D gene unclear. CDR3 size: 15 residues. CDR1 is MDHEN and CDR2 is SYDVKM in the germline V gene. The V end was cut by 3 bases, the J end by 10 bases, with 16 bases between. CDR3 coding DNA: TGTGCCAGCAGTTTGAGGGAAGGTCAGAGCTCACCCCTCCACTTT. This codes for CASSLREGQSSPLHF.

The chain links TRBV6-6 to TRBJ1-6; D is unresolved. The V and J ends lost 7 bases and 13 bases respectively, with 17 bases between them. In germline, CDR1 is MNHNY, CDR2 SVGAGI (reference sequence). This CDR3 spans 13 amino acids. The chain's CDR3 is CASKQSPLPPLHF. CDR3 DNA sequence: TGTGCCAGCAAGCAATCCCCTCTCCCGCCCCTCCACTTT.

The V and J genes are TRBV14 and TRBJ1-4, with 9 nucleotides matching TRBD1. The CDR3 sequence is 17 residues long. Germline-derived CDR1 and CDR2 are SGHDN and FVKESK. With 4 bases clipped from V and 3 bases from J, the junction kept 9 bases outside the gene matches. CDR3 amino acids: CASSRIPQGAANEKLFF. In DNA form, the CDR3 reads TGTGCCAGCAGCCGTATTCCACAGGGGGCTGCTAATGAAAAACTGTTTTTT.